The clone carrying this TCR beta chain was detected a few times. The data derive from a study of T-cell reconstitution after alpha-beta-depleted transplantation in children. The TCRbeta library was prepared with unique molecular identifiers. MiXCR, applied by TCRdb to the PCR reads, yields one record per CDR3 protein. The sample has 330,000 or so distinct CDR3 sequences, 10% seen once. This sequence was found in a human donor who donated a stem cell graft to a child with acute lymphoblastic leukemia. The specimen was PBMCs from the stem cell graft donor, collected from the stem cell graft.

CDR3 in DNA: TGTGCCCTCGGGGAAGGCTACTTTCATCAGCCCCAGCATTTT. Translation gives CALGEGYFHQPQHF. The rearrangement joins TRBV6-2 or TRBV6-3 to TRBJ1-5; D unclear. The CDR3 has 14 amino acids. CDR1 and CDR2 from the germline V gene are MNHEY and SVGEGT. V lost 11 bases to trimming and J lost 5 bases, with 19 bases between them.